The clone carrying this T cell receptor (beta chain) was counted only a few times. Its antigen is not known. Germline loops: CDR1 SGHRS, CDR2 YFSETQ. V lost 2 bases, J lost 6 bases, and 11 bases lay in between. This CDR3 is built from 14 residues. Combining iRepertoire HTBI primers with Arm-PCR of CDR3 regions, the authors built TCR beta libraries. Via MiXCR, TCRdb re-called the multiplex PCR reads, giving one row per CDR3 protein. The sample yields roughly 610,000 distinct CDR3 sequences, approximately 15% seen once. The time point: newly diagnosed GD, antithyroid drugs for less than 3 months. RNA extracted from PBMCs served as the sequencing template. This sample is drawn from a study of regulatory T cells in long-lasting Graves disease. About the research overall: The antithyroid drugs taken by newly diagnosed Graves' patients had been used for under 3 months.

Study observations and caveats: Preferential use of TRBV28, TRBJ1-2 and TRBJ2-5 was seen in persistent disease.

These data also featured in a second study, about T cells in Graves' hyperthyroidism and ophthalmopathy. As that study records: Ophthalmopathy cases were set apart from stable hyperthyroidism by a 13 V-J model.

The TCR sequence derives from a woman in her 30s with Graves disease. Sequencing was performed on peripheral blood mononuclear cells (PBMCs), taken at new diagnosis, from a patient treated with antithyroid drugs. The chain is built from TRBV5-1 and TRBJ1-4; no definite D call. CDR3 region: CASSLGRWDEKLFF. In DNA form, the CDR3 reads TGCGCCAGCAGCTTAGGGAGGTGGGATGAAAAACTGTTTTTT.